This T cell receptor (beta chain) was captured in a study of vaccination and CD4 T cells after COVID-19. At the level of the study: The BNT162b2 or mRNA-1273 vaccine was given to participants in two doses. Convalescent patients gave post-COVID blood a median about 100 days post-diagnosis, range 35 to 161. SARS-CoV-2, HCoV-NL63, HCoV-OC43 and HCoV-229E supplied the overlapping spike peptides used to stimulate cells. Study observations and caveats: 304 of 307 vaccine-specific clones from convalescent patients were spike mono-reactive.

Cultured CD4+ T-cell DNA underwent Oncomine TCR Beta short-read sequencing. TCRdb called the PCR reads again in MiXCR, with one record for every CDR3 protein. The data hold 15,000 to 20,000 distinct CDR3 sequences, with 70% observed a single time. The CDR3 runs to 18 residues. V dropped 1 base and J dropped 1; count of bases not matched to a gene: 10. The germline CDR1 and CDR2 sequences are SGHDN and FVKESK. About this clonotype: What it binds is not known.

Treatment described: approximately nine-day PBMC culture with coronavirus spike peptide pools or control peptides (ViraFEST assay). The material sequenced was CD4+ T cells from blood, cultured in vitro. The chain recombines TRBV14 with TRBJ2-7; 10 bases map to TRBD2. This sequence originates from a human donor who had recovered from COVID-19. The CDR3 coding sequence is TGTGCCAGCAGCCAAGCAGGAAGCGGGGGGGCATTATCCTACGAGCAGTACTTC. Translation gives CASSQAGSGGALSYEQYF.